This record concerns one T cell receptor (beta chain) sequence. From germline, CDR1 is SGHTA and CDR2 FQGNSA. The CDR3 sequence is 14 residues long. The ends lost 1 base at V and 9 bases at J; junction bases unmatched: 4. Original data processing: Reference gene primers were amplified, and this amplification served to estimate nucleated cell counts. Libraries were prepared by immunoSEQ multiplex PCR; TCRdb keeps only in-frame clonotypes and omits some of them. The DNA gave D and trimming, while V, J and clone size come from that table. The table lists 120,000 to 150,000 clones, 70% to 90% of them singletons, with around 28% in the top ten. The sample originates from a study of blood T cell repertoires in COVID-19. Study overall: Spain, Italy and the United States supplied samples that represented acute and convalescent COVID-19. PBMCs, B-cell-depleted T cells, or T cells provided the cDNA or gDNA that made up the material.

Specimen: peripheral blood. The chain employs TRBV7-2 and TRBJ2-4, with 9 bases aligning to TRBD2. This receptor was obtained from a human donor in a cohort sampled during active COVID-19. The CDR3 coding sequence is TGTGCCAGCAGCTTAGGGCGGGGGGGCGTCATTCAGTACTTC. Its translation is CASSLGRGGVIQYF.